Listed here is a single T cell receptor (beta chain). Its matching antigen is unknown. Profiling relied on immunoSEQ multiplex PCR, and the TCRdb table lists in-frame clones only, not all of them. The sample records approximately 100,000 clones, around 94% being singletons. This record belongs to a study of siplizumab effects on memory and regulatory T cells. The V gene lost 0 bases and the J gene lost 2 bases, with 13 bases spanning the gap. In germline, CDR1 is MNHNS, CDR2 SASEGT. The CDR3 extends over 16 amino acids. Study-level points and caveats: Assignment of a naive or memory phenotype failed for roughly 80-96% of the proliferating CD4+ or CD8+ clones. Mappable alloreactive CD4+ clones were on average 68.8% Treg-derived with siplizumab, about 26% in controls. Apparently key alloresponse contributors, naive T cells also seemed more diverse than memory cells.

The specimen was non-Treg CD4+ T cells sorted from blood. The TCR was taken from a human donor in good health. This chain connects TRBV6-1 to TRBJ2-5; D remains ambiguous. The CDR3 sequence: CASSEAIMTPQETQYF. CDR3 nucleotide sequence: TGTGCCAGCAGTGAAGCGATTATGACACCGCAAGAGACCCAGTACTTC.